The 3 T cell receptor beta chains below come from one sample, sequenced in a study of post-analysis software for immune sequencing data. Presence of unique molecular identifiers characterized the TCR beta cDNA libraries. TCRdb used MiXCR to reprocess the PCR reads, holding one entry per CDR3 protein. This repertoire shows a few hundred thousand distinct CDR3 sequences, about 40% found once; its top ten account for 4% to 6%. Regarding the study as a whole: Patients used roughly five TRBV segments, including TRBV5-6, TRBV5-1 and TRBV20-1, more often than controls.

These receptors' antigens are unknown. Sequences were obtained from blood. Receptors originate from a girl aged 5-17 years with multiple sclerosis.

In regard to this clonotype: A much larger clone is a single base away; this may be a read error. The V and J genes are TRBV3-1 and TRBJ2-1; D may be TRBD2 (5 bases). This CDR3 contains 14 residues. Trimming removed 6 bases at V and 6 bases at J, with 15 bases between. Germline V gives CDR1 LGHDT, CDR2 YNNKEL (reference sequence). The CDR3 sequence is CASSRLVGVNEQFF. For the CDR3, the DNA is TGTGCCAGCAGTCGTCTAGTGGGAGTCAATGAGCAGTTCTTC.

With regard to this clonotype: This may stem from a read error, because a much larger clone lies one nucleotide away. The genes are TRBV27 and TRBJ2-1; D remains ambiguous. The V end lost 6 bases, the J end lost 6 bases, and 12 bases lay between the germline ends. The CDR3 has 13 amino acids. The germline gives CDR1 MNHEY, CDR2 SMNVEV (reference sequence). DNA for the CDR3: TGTGCCAGCAGCTTCGGACGGAGCAATGAGCAGTTCTTC. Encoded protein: CASSFGRSNEQFF.

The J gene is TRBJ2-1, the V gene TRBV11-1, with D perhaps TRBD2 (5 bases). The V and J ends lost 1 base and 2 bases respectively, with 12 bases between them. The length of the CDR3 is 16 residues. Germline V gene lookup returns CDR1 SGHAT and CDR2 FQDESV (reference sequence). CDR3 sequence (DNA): TGTGCCAGCAGCTTAGGAAGCGGTCCTCCCTACAATGAGCAGTTCTTC. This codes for CASSLGSGPPYNEQFF.